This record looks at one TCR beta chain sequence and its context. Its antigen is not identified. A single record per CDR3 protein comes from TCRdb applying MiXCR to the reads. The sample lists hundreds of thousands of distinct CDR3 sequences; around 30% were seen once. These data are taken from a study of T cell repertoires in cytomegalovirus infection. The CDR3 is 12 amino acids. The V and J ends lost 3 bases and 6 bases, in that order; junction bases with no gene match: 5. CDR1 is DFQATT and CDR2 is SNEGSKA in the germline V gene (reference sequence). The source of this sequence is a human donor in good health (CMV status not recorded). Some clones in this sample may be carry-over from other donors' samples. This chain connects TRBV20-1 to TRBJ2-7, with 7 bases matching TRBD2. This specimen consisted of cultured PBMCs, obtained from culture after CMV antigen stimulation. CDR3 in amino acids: CSASGGESEQYF. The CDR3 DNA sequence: TGCAGTGCTAGTGGGGGGGAGAGCGAGCAGTACTTC.